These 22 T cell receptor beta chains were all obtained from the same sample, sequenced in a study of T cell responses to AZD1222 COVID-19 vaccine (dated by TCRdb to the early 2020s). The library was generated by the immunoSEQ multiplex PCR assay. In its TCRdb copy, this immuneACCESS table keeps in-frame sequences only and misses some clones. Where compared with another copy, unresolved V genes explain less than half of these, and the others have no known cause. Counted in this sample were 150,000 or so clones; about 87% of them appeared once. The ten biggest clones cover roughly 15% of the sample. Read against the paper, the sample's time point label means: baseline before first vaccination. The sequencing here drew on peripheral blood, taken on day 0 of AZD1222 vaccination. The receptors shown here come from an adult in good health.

As DNA, the CDR3 is TGTGCCAGCAGCGTAGGGGGTACTCTCACAGATACGCAGTATTTT. This encodes CASSVGGTLTDTQYF. The rearrangement links TRBV9 to TRBJ2-3; no reliable D call. CDR3 size: 15 residues. The germline V gene has CDR1 SGDLS and CDR2 YYNGEE. V gave up 0 bases and J gave up 2 bases, with 10 bases separating them.

The CDR3 DNA sequence: TGTGCCAGCACCCTCCCCGGAAACACCATATATTTT. The encoded protein is CASTLPGNTIYF. The chain couples TRBV28 to TRBJ1-3; the D is unclear. V lost 7 bases to trimming and J lost 4 bases, with 8 bases between them. CDR1 MDHEN and CDR2 SYDVKM come from the germline V gene. The CDR3 sequence is 12 residues long.

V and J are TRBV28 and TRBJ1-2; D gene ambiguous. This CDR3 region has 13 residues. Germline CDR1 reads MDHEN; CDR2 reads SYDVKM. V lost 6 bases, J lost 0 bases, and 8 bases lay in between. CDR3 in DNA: TGTGCCAGCAGCTCGGGATCTAACTATGGCTACACCTTC. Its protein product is CASSSGSNYGYTF.

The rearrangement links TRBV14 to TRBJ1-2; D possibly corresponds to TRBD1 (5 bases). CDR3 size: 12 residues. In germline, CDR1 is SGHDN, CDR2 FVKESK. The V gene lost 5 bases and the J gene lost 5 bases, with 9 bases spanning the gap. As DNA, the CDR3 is TGTGCCAGCAGCTGGGGGAGGTATGGCTACACCTTC. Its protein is CASSWGRYGYTF.

The CDR3 sequence: CASSIGSASSYNEQFF. The CDR3 coding sequence is TGTGCCAGTAGTATAGGATCAGCCAGCTCCTACAATGAGCAGTTCTTC. This rearrangement joins TRBV19 to TRBJ2-1; no reliable D call. Germline values: CDR1 LNHDA, CDR2 SQIVND (reference sequence). V lost 1 base to trimming and J lost 0 bases, with 10 bases between them. The CDR3 runs 16 residues.

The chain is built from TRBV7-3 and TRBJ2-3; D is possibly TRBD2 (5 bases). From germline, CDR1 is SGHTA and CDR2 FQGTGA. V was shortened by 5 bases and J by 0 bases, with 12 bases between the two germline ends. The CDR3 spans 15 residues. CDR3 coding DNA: TGTGCCAGCAGCCCCAACCGGGATAGCACAGATACGCAGTATTTT. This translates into CASSPNRDSTDTQYF. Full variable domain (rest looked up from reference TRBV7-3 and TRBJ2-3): GAGVSQTPSNKVTEKGKYVELRCDPISGHTALYWYRQSLGQGPEFLIYFQGTGAADDSGLPNDRFFAVRPEGSVSTLKIQRTERGDSAVYLCASSPNRDSTDTQYFGPGTRLTVL.

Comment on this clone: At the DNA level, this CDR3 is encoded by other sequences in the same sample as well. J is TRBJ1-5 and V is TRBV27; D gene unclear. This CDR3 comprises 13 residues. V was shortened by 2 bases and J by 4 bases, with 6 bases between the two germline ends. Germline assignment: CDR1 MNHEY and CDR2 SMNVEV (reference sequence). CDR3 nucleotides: TGTGCCAGCAGTTTAAAGGGAAATCAGCCCCAGCATTTT. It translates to CASSLKGNQPQHF.

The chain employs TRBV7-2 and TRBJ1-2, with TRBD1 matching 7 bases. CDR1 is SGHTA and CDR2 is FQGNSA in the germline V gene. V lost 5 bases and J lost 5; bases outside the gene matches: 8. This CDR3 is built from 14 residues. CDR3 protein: CASSPTGTAYGYTF. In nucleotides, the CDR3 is TGTGCCAGCAGCCCGACCGGGACAGCGTATGGCTACACCTTC.

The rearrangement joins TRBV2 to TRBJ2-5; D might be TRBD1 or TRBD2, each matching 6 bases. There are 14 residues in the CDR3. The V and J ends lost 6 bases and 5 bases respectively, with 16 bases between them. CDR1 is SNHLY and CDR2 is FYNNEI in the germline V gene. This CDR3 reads CASRARGGLETQYF. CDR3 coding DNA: TGTGCCAGCAGGGCCCGAGGGGGGCTGGAGACCCAGTACTTC. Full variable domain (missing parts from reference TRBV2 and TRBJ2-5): EPEVTQTPSHQVTQMGQEVILRCVPISNHLYFYWYRQILGQKVEFLVSFYNNEISEKSEIFDDQFSVERPDGSNFTLKIRSTKLEDSAMYFCASRARGGLETQYFGPGTRLLVL.

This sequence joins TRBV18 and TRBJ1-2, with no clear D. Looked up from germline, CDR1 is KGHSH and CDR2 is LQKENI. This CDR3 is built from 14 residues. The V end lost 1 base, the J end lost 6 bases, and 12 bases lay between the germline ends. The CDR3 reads CASSPRRQSDGYTF. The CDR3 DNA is TGTGCCAGCTCACCACGACGGCAGTCTGATGGCTACACCTTC.

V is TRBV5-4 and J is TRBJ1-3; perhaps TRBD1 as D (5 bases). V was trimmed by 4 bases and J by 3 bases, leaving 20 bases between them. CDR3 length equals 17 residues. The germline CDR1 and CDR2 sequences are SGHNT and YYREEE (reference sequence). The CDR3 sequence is CASSVWDFGDGGNTIYF. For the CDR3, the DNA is TGTGCCAGCAGCGTTTGGGACTTCGGGGACGGTGGAAACACCATATATTTT. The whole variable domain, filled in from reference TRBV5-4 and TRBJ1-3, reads ETGVTQSPTHLIKTRGQQVTLRCSSQSGHNTVSWYQQALGQGPQFIFQYYREEENGRGNFPPRFSGLQFPNYSSELNVNALELDDSALYLCASSVWDFGDGGNTIYFGEGSWLTVV.

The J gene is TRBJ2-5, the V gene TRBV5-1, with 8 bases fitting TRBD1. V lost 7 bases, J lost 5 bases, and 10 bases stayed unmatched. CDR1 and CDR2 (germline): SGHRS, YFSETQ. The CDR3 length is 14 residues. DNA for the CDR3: TGCGCCAGCGGAGGACAGGGCGATGGGGAGACCCAGTACTTC. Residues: CASGGQGDGETQYF.

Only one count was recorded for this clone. The CDR3 protein is CASSFGTGNQPQHF. The CDR3, as DNA: TGTGCCAGCAGTTTCGGGACAGGCAATCAGCCCCAGCATTTT. The chain recombines TRBV27 with TRBJ1-5; 7 bases line up with TRBD1. Trimming removed 3 bases from V and 2 bases from J; junction bases left unmatched: 1. Per the germline V gene, CDR1 is MNHEY and CDR2 is SMNVEV (reference sequence). This CDR3 contains 14 residues.

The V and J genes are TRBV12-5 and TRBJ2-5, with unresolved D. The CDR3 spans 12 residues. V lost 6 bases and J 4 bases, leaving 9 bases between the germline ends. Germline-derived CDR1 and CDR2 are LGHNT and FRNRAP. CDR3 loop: CASGRSGETQYF. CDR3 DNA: TGTGCTAGTGGGAGGTCGGGAGAGACCCAGTACTTC.

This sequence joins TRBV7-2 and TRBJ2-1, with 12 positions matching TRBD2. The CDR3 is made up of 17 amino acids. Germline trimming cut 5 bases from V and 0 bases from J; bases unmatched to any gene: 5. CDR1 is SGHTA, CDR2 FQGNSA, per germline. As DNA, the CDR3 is TGTGCCAGCAGCCCGACTAGCGGGGGAAGCTCCTACAATGAGCAGTTCTTC. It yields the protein CASSPTSGGSSYNEQFF.

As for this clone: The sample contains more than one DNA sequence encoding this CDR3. The CDR3 DNA sequence: TGTGCCAGTAGTATAGGGAGCTCTGGAAACACCATATATTTT. It is translated as CASSIGSSGNTIYF. The V and J genes are TRBV19 and TRBJ1-3, with D unclear. The CDR3 consists of 14 residues. Trimming left V 1 base short and J 0 bases short, with 4 bases between. Per the germline V gene, CDR1 is LNHDA and CDR2 is SQIVND (reference sequence).

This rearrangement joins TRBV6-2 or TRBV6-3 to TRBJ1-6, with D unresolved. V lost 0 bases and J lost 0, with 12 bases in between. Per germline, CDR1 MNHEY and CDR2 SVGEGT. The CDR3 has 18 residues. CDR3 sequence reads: CASSYSNGYSSYNSPLHF. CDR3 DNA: TGTGCCAGCAGTTACTCGAATGGTTACAGCTCCTATAATTCACCCCTCCACTTT.

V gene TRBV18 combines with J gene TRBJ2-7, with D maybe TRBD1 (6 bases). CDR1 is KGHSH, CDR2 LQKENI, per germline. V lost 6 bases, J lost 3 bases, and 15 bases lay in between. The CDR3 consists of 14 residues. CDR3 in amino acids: CASSLTRDNYEQYF. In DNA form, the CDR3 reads TGTGCCAGCTCTCTCACCCGGGACAACTACGAGCAGTACTTC. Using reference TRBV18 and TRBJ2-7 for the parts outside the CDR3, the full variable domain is NAGVMQNPRHLVRRRGQEARLRCSPMKGHSHVYWYRQLPEEGLKFMVYLQKENIIDESGMPKERFSAEFPKEGPSILRIQQVVRGDSAAYFCASSLTRDNYEQYFGPGTRLTVT.

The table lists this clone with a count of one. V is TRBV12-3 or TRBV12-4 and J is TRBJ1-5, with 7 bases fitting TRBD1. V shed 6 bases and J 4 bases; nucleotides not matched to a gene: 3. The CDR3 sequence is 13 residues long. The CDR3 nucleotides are TGTGCCAGCAGACCGGGACAGAATCAGCCCCAGCATTTT. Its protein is CASRPGQNQPQHF.

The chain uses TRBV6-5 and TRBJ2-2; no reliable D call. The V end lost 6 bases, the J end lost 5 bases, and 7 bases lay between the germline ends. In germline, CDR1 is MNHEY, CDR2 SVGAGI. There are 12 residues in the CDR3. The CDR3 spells CASSPHTGELFF. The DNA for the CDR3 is TGTGCCAGCAGCCCCCATACCGGGGAGCTGTTTTTT.

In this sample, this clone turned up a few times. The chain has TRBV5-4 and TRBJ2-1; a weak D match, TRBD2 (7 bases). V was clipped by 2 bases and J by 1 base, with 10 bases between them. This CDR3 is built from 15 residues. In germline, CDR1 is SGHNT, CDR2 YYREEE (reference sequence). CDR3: CASSFRGGSYNEQFF. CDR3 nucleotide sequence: TGTGCCAGCAGCTTTAGGGGGGGGTCCTACAATGAGCAGTTCTTC.

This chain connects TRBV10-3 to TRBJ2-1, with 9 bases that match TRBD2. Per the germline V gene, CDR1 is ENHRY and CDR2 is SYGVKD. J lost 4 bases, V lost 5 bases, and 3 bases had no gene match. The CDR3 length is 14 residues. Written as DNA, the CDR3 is TGTGCCATCAGTCGACTAGCGGAGTACAATGAGCAGTTCTTC. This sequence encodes CAISRLAEYNEQFF.